The present entry profiles one T cell receptor beta chain with its context. Trimming removed 0 bases from V and 3 bases from J; junction bases left unmatched: 6. Per the germline V gene, CDR1 is SGHDN and CDR2 is FVKESK. The CDR3 spans 18 residues. Every isolated RNA sample was fully reverse transcribed, so sequencing captured expressed TCRB transcripts. Measured with immunoSEQ multiplex PCR; TCRdb has only the in-frame clones, and not every one. The sample comprises about 320,000 clones, 12% to 15% of which are singletons, and over 5% rests with the top ten. The sample belongs to a study of beta chain features in type 1 diabetes.

Sequenced material: central memory CD4+ T cells from blood. The receptor's source is a man aged 30-40 years in good health. The chain employs TRBV14 and TRBJ2-1; TRBD2 matches at 12 bases. The CDR3 here is CASSQDSLAGGFYNEQFF. CDR3 sequence (DNA): TGTGCCAGCAGCCAAGATTCCCTAGCGGGAGGGTTCTACAATGAGCAGTTCTTC.